The entry below describes one T cell receptor beta chain. This entry is derived from a study of cytomegalovirus exposure and HLA in healthy donors. The table came from immunoSEQ multiplex PCR; TCRdb's copy has only in-frame clones and leaves some out. The profile covers 80,000 to 95,000 clones, with approximately 93% appearing a single time and about 1.1% taken by the ten largest. Trimming at V came to 2 bases and at J to 9 bases, leaving 3 bases not matched to a gene. Germline V gene lookup returns CDR1 MNHEY and CDR2 SMNVEV (reference sequence). The CDR3 covers 15 residues. The chain recombines TRBV27 with TRBJ2-1; TRBD2 matches at 14 bases. Source material: PBMCs. This receptor was identified in a woman in her 30s in good health and CMV-seropositive. The CDR3 bases are TGTGCCAGCAGTTTAGGGACTAGCGGGAGCGGTGAGCAGTTCTTC. It encodes CASSLGTSGSGEQFF.